This entry lists 6 T cell receptor beta chains sequenced from one sample in a study of T cells in Graves' hyperthyroidism and ophthalmopathy. Amplification of TCR beta CDR3 regions used RNA as the template. Primed by the HTBI set, a first-round RT-PCR was run on the TCR CDR3. TCRdb reprocessed the multiplex PCR reads with MiXCR, giving one entry per CDR3 protein. The sample has more than 350,000 distinct CDR3 sequences; about 16% are singletons. What was sequenced was blood. These receptors were collected from a woman aged 55-69 years with Graves' ophthalmopathy.

Worth noting for this clonotype: At one of its ends the junction is not consistent with the germline gene, which may arise from a read error. The chain has TRBV6-1 and TRBJ2-2; 8 nucleotides line up with TRBD2. This CDR3 contains 12 residues. Germline V CDR1 and CDR2: MNHNS, SASEGT. As DNA, the CDR3 is TGTGCCAGCAGTAGCGCCGGGGGGGTGCTGTTTTTT. It translates to CASSSAGGVLFF.

V and J are TRBV24-1 and TRBJ2-1; 10 nucleotides match TRBD2. CDR1 and CDR2 from the germline V gene are KGHDR and SFDVKD. The CDR3 runs to 17 residues. Germline trimming cut 3 bases from V and 0 bases from J; bases unmatched to any gene: 4. The CDR3 loop reads CATSDKPSGSSYNEQFF. In DNA form, the CDR3 reads TGTGCCACCAGTGATAAGCCTAGCGGGAGCTCCTACAATGAGCAGTTCTTC.

This clonotype has ten or more counts. This chain connects TRBV7-9 to TRBJ1-1, with TRBD1 matching over 7 bases. With 5 bases clipped from V and 4 bases from J, the junction kept 4 bases outside the gene matches. The germline gives CDR1 SEHNR, CDR2 FQNEAQ (reference sequence). The CDR3 extends over 13 amino acids. This chain's CDR3 is CASSLDRATEAFF. CDR3 sequence (DNA): TGTGCCAGCAGCCTTGACAGGGCCACTGAAGCTTTCTTT. Looking up the rest from reference TRBV7-9 and TRBJ1-1 gives the full variable domain: DTGVSQNPRHKITKRGQNVTFRCDPISEHNRLYWYRQTLGQGPEFLTYFQNEAQLEKSRLLSDRFSAERPKGSFSTLEIQRTEQGDSAMYLCASSLDRATEAFFGQGTRLTVV.

This clonotype was picked up many times. The chain combines TRBV30 with TRBJ1-1; no clear D. V was cut by 5 bases and J by 1 base, with 11 bases left in between. Germline V gives CDR1 GTSNPN, CDR2 SVGIG (reference sequence). This CDR3 region has 13 residues. The CDR3: CAWERTSNTEAFF. The CDR3 bases are TGTGCCTGGGAGAGAACCTCGAACACTGAAGCTTTCTTT.

This clonotype has ten or more counts. The chain couples TRBV2 to TRBJ1-1; D call uncertain. The CDR3 is made up of 15 amino acids. Germline V gene data show CDR1 as SNHLY and CDR2 as FYNNEI. The V end lost 7 bases, the J end lost 5 bases, and 20 bases lay between the germline ends. This CDR3 reads CASTRAGHKGTEAFF. CDR3 DNA sequence: TGTGCCAGCACCCGGGCCGGGCACAAAGGGACTGAAGCTTTCTTT.

Many counts were recorded for this clonotype. The rearrangement joins TRBV2 to TRBJ2-7; 8 positions match TRBD2. CDR1 SNHLY and CDR2 FYNNEI come from the germline V gene. The ends lost 6 bases at V and 3 bases at J; junction bases unmatched: 7. The CDR3 runs 14 residues. CDR3 sequence: CASRPGGADYEQYF. CDR3 coding DNA: TGTGCCAGCAGACCGGGAGGGGCGGACTACGAGCAGTACTTC.